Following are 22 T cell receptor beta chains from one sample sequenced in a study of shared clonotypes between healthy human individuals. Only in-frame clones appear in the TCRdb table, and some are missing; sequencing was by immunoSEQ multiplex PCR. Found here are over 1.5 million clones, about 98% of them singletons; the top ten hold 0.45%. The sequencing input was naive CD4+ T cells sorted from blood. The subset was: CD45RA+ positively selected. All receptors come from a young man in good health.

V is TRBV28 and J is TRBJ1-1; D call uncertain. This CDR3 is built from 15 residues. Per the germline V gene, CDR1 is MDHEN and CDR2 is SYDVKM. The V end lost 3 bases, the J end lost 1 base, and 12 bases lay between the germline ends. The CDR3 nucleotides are TGTGCCAGCAGTTTTTCCCCGGTTTGGAACACTGAAGCTTTCTTT. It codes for CASSFSPVWNTEAFF.

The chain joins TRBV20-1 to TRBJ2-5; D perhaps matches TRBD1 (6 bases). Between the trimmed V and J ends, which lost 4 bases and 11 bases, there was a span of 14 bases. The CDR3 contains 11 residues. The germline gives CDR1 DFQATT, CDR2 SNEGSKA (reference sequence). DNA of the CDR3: TGCAGTGCTAAAGGGGGAGCTCCACAGTACTTC. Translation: CSAKGGAPQYF.

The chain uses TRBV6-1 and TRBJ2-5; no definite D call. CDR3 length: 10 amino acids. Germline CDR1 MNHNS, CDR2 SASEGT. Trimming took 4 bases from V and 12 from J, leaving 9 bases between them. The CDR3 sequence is CASSVGKEYF. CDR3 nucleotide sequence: TGTGCCAGCAGTGTGGGCAAGGAGTACTTC.

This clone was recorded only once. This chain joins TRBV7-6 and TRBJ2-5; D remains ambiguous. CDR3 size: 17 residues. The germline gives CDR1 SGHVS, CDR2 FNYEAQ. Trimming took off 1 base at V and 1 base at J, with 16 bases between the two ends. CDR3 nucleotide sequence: TGTGCCAGCAGCTTAGTTGCGGCAAGGGTAGGCCAAGAGACCCAGTACTTC. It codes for CASSLVAARVGQETQYF.

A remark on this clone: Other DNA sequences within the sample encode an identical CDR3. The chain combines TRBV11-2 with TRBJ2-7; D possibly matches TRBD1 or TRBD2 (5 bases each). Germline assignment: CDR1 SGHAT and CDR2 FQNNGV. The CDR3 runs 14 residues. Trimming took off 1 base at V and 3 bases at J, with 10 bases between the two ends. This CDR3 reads CASSLGQGVYEQYF. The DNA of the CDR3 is TGTGCCAGCAGCTTAGGTCAGGGAGTCTACGAGCAGTACTTC.

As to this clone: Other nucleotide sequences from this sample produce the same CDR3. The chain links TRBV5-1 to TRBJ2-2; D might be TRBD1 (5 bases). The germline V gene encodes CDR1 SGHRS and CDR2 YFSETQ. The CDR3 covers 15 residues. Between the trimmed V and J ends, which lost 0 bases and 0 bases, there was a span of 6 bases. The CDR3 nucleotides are TGCGCCAGCAGCTTGGGGGGCGCGAACACCGGGGAGCTGTTTTTT. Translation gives CASSLGGANTGELFF. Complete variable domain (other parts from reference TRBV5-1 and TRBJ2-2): KAGVTQTPRYLIKTRGQQVTLSCSPISGHRSVSWYQQTPGQGLQFLFEYFSETQRNKGNFPGRFSGRQFSNSRSEMNVSTLELGDSALYLCASSLGGANTGELFFGEGSRLTVL.

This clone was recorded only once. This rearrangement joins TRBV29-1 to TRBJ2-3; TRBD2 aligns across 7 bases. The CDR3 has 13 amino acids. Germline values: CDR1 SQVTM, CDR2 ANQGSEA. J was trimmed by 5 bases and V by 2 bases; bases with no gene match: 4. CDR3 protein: CSVESGTVDTQYF. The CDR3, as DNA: TGCAGCGTTGAAAGCGGGACGGTAGATACGCAGTATTTT.

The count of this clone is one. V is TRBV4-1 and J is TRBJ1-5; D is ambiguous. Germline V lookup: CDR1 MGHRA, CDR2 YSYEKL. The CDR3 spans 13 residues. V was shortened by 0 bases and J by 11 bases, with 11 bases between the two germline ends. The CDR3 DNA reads TGCGCCAGCAGCCAAGAAAGTTCGGGTACCCAGCATTTT. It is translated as CASSQESSGTQHF.

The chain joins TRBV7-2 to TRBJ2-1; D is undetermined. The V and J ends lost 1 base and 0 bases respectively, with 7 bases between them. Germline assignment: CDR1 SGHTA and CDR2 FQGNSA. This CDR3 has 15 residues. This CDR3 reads CASSLESRSYNEQFF. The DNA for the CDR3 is TGTGCCAGCAGCTTAGAGTCCCGCTCCTACAATGAGCAGTTCTTC.

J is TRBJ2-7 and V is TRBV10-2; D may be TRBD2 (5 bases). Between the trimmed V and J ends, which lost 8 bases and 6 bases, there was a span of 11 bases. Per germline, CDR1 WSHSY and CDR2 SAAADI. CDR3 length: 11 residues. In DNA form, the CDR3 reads TGCGCCAGCGACGTTGGAGGCGAGCAGTACTTC. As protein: CASDVGGEQYF.

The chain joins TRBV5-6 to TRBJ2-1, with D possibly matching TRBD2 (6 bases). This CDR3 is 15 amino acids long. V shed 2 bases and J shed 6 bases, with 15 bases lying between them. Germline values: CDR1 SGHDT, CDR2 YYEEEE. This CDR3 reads CASSFGGTYLNEQFF. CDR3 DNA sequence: TGTGCCAGCAGCTTCGGAGGGACGTATCTCAATGAGCAGTTCTTC.

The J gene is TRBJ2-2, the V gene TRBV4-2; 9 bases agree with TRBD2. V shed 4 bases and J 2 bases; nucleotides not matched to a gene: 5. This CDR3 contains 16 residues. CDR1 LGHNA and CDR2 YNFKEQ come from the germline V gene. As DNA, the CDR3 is TGTGCCAGCAGCCGGCGACTAGCGGAAAACACCGGGGAGCTGTTTTTT. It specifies CASSRRLAENTGELFF.

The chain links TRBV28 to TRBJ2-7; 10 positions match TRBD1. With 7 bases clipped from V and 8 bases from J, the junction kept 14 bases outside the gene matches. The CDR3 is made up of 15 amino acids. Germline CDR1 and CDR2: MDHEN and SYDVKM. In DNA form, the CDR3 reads TGTGCCAGCACTACCGGGACAGGGGCGGCGGGTAAGCAGTACTTC. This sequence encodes CASTTGTGAAGKQYF.

The CDR3 DNA sequence: TGCAGCGTCGGCTCAAGGGCAGGGTACTACGAGCAGTACTTC. Translated: CSVGSRAGYYEQYF. The V call is TRBV29-1, the J call TRBJ2-7, with D perhaps TRBD1 (5 bases). The CDR3 sequence is 14 residues long. Germline CDR1 is SQVTM and CDR2 is ANQGSEA. The germline V and J ends were trimmed by 6 bases and 3 bases, with 18 bases remaining between them.

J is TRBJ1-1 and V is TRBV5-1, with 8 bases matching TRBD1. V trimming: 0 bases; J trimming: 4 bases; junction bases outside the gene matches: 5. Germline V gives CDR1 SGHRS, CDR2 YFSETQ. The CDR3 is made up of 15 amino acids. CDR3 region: CASSLGRGQGTEAFF. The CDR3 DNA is TGCGCCAGCAGCTTGGGCAGGGGGCAGGGCACTGAAGCTTTCTTT.

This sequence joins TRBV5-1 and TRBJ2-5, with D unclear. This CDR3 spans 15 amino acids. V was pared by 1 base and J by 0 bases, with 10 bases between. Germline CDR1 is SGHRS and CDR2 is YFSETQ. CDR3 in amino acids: CASSLSGKYQETQYF. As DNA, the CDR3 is TGCGCCAGCAGCTTGTCCGGAAAGTACCAAGAGACCCAGTACTTC. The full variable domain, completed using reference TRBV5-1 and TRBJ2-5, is KAGVTQTPRYLIKTRGQQVTLSCSPISGHRSVSWYQQTPGQGLQFLFEYFSETQRNKGNFPGRFSGRQFSNSRSEMNVSTLELGDSALYLCASSLSGKYQETQYFGPGTRLLVL.

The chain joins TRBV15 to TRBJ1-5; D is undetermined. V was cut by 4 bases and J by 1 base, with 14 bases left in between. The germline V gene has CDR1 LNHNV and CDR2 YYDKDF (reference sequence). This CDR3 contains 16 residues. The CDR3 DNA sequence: TGTGCCACCAGCACCGGACCGCTAGGCAGCAATCAGCCCCAGCATTTT. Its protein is CATSTGPLGSNQPQHF.

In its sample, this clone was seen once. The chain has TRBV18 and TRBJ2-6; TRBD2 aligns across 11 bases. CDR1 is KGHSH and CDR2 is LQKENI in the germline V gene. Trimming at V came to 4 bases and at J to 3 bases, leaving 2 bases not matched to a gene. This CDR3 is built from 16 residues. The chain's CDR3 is CASSQTSGSGANVLTF. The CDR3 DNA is TGTGCCAGCTCACAAACTAGCGGGAGTGGGGCCAACGTCCTGACTTTC.

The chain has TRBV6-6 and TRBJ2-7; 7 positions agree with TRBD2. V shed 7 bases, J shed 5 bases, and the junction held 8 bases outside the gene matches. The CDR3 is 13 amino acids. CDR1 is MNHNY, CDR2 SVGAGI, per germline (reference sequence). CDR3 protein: CASTNGRINEQYF. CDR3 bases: TGTGCCAGCACCAACGGGAGGATCAACGAGCAGTACTTC.

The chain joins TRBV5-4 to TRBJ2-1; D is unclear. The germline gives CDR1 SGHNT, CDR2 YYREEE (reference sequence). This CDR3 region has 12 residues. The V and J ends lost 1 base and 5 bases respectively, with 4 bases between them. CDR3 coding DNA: TGTGCCAGCAGCTTGTTGAACAATGAGCAGTTCTTC. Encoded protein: CASSLLNNEQFF.

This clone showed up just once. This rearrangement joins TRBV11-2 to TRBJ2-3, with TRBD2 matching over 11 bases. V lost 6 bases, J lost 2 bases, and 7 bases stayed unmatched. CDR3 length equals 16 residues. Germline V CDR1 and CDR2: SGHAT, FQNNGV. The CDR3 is CASSHRLAGNTDTQYF. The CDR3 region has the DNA TGTGCCAGCAGTCACCGACTAGCGGGGAACACAGATACGCAGTATTTT.

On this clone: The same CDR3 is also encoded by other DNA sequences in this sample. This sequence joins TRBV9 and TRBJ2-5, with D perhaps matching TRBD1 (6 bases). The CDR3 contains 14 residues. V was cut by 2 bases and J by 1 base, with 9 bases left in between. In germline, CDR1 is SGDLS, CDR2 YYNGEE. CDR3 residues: CASSVRGSQETQYF. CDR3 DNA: TGTGCCAGCAGCGTCAGGGGTTCCCAAGAGACCCAGTACTTC.